These 13 T cell receptor beta chains were all obtained from the same sample, sequenced in a study of cytomegalovirus exposure and HLA in healthy donors. With 60 Vbeta and 13 Jbeta primers, the PCR was carried out. Method: immunoSEQ multiplex PCR; TCRdb's copy keeps in-frame clones and lacks some. The table records hundreds of thousands of clones, approximately 80% of them present only once. Sequenced: PBMCs. These receptors were collected from a man in his forties or fifties in good health and CMV-seronegative.

V and J are TRBV10-3 and TRBJ2-7; 7 bases are shared with TRBD1. CDR3 length: 15 amino acids. The V gene's germline CDR1 is ENHRY and CDR2 SYGVKD. V lost 3 bases, J lost 1 base, and 6 bases stayed unmatched. In nucleotides, the CDR3 is TGTGCCATCAGTGAAGGGGCAGGGGGTTCCTACGAGCAGTACTTC. Translated: CAISEGAGGSYEQYF.

The chain is built from TRBV7-3 and TRBJ1-2, with D maybe TRBD1 (5 bases). V gave up 5 bases and J gave up 5 bases, with 15 bases separating them. CDR3 length: 14 residues. Germline V lookup: CDR1 SGHTA, CDR2 FQGTGA. The CDR3 coding sequence is TGTGCCAGCAGCATTGACAGAAGAGGATATGGCTACACCTTC. Protein sequence: CASSIDRRGYGYTF.

Only one count was recorded for this clone. This chain connects TRBV5-1 to TRBJ2-2; D possibly corresponds to TRBD1 (6 bases). CDR1 and CDR2 (germline): SGHRS, YFSETQ. V was trimmed by 3 bases and J by 1 base, leaving 13 bases between them. The CDR3 runs 16 residues. This CDR3 reads CASSWRTAKNTGELFF. The CDR3 DNA is TGCGCCAGCAGCTGGAGGACAGCCAAGAACACCGGGGAGCTGTTTTTT.

Here the CDR3 reads CASSLTPGETQYF. CDR3 nucleotide sequence: TGTGCCAGCAGCTTAACCCCCGGGGAGACCCAGTACTTC. The gene calls are TRBV7-3 and TRBJ2-5; D is unclear. Looked up from germline, CDR1 is SGHTA and CDR2 is FQGTGA. This CDR3 is 13 amino acids long. Trimming took 0 bases from V and 5 from J, leaving 7 bases between them.

V and J are TRBV7-9 and TRBJ2-7, with 7 bases lining up with TRBD2. CDR1 is SEHNR, CDR2 FQNEAQ, per germline (reference sequence). J lost 2 bases, V lost 3 bases, and 1 base had no gene match. There are 13 residues in the CDR3. The DNA for the CDR3 is TGTGCCAGCAGCTTTGCGGGAGCCTACGAGCAGTACTTC. It yields the protein CASSFAGAYEQYF.

The chain uses TRBV29-1 and TRBJ2-5; 7 bases fit TRBD1. Judging by the DNA end, TRBJ2-7 fits better; the J call may be wrong. Germline loops: CDR1 SQVTM, CDR2 ANQGSEA. The CDR3 is 17 amino acids. The CDR3 nucleotides are TGCAGCGCCCTAGCAGCCATGACAGGGACGAGCTCCTACGAGCAGTACTTC. Translation: CSALAAMTGTSSYEQYF.

This chain connects TRBV4-1 to TRBJ1-4, with 10 positions matching TRBD1. Germline values: CDR1 MGHRA, CDR2 YSYEKL. This CDR3 has 15 residues. J was trimmed by 5 bases and V by 1 base; bases with no gene match: 1. The CDR3 nucleotides are TGCGCCAGCAGCCAAGGGACAGGGGGGAATGAAAAACTGTTTTTT. Translation: CASSQGTGGNEKLFF.

This clone was seen more than once but under ten times. This chain connects TRBV10-3 to TRBJ1-1, with D maybe TRBD1 (5 bases). This CDR3 is 12 amino acids long. V was cut by 2 bases and J by 9 bases, with 10 bases left in between. Looked up from germline, CDR1 is ENHRY and CDR2 is SYGVKD. The CDR3 sequence is CAISEGAEKAFF. Written as DNA, the CDR3 is TGTGCCATCAGTGAGGGGGCAGAAAAAGCTTTCTTT.

The chain uses TRBV5-1 and TRBJ2-2, with TRBD1 identical over 7 bases. The germline CDR1 and CDR2 sequences are SGHRS and YFSETQ. The junction had 10 bases not matched to a gene; V was cut back by 7 bases and J by 4 bases. The CDR3 has 15 amino acids. CDR3 nucleotides: TGCGCCAGCGCAACAGGGGCTACCTCCACCGGGGAGCTGTTTTTT. This gives the protein CASATGATSTGELFF.

This chain links TRBV19 with TRBJ1-2; no clear D gene. This CDR3 spans 16 amino acids. CDR1 and CDR2 (germline): LNHDA, SQIVND (reference sequence). V was shortened by 7 bases and J by 8 bases, with 26 bases between the two germline ends. This CDR3 is CASKLRGSGTYGGYTF. DNA of the CDR3: TGTGCCAGTAAATTGCGAGGCAGCGGAACCTATGGGGGCTACACCTTC.

The genes are TRBV7-9 and TRBJ1-1; D is undetermined. Deletions cut 3 bases from V and 3 bases from J, with 5 bases between. Germline lookup yields CDR1 SEHNR and CDR2 FQNEAQ (reference sequence). This CDR3 is built from 12 residues. The CDR3 protein is CASSFGDTEAFF. The CDR3 DNA is TGTGCCAGCAGCTTCGGGGACACTGAAGCTTTCTTT.

This chain joins TRBV6-5 and TRBJ1-2, with 7 bases matching TRBD1. The CDR3 consists of 14 residues. J lost 6 bases, V lost 6 bases, and 10 bases had no gene match. CDR1 and CDR2 from the germline V gene are MNHEY and SVGAGI. This CDR3 reads CASSLQGTANGYTF. CDR3 in DNA: TGTGCCAGCAGCCTCCAGGGGACAGCGAATGGCTACACCTTC.

The chain has TRBV5-6 and TRBJ1-1; D is perhaps TRBD1 (5 bases). The germline V and J ends were trimmed by 0 bases and 0 bases, with 12 bases remaining between them. This CDR3 is built from 16 residues. Germline V CDR1 and CDR2: SGHDT, YYEEEE. The CDR3: CASSLASGVMNTEAFF. CDR3 sequence (DNA): TGTGCCAGCAGCTTGGCCTCGGGGGTCATGAACACTGAAGCTTTCTTT.